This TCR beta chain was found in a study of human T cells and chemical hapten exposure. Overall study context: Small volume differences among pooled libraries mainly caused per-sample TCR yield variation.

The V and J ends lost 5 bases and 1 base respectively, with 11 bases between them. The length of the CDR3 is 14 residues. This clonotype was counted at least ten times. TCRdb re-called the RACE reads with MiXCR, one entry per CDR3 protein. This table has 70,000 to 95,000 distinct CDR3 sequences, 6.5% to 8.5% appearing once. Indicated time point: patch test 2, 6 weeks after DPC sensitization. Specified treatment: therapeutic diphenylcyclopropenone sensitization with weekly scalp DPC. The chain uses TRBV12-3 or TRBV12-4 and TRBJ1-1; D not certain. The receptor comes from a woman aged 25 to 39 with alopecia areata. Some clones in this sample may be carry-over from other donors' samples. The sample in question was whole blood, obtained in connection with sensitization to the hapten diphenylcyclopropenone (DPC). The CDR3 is CASSLRTRNTEAFF. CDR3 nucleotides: TGTGCCAGCAGTCTACGGACGAGGAACACTGAAGCTTTCTTT.